The sequence of this T cell receptor beta chain was determined in a study of blood T cell repertoires in COVID-19. Clones were read by immunoSEQ multiplex PCR, and TCRdb kept only the in-frame ones, dropping some. The table has 88,000 or so clones, over 75% seen once. V was shortened by 4 bases and J by 5 bases, with 9 bases between the two germline ends. Looked up from germline, CDR1 is SGHRS and CDR2 is YFSETQ. The CDR3 consists of 12 residues. Specimen: peripheral blood. The chain couples TRBV5-1 to TRBJ2-5, with a tentative D call TRBD2 (6 bases). The TCR was taken from a human donor in a cohort sampled during active COVID-19. The CDR3 region has the DNA TGCGCCAGCAGCCTGGGGAGGGAGACCCAGTACTTC. Protein sequence: CASSLGRETQYF.